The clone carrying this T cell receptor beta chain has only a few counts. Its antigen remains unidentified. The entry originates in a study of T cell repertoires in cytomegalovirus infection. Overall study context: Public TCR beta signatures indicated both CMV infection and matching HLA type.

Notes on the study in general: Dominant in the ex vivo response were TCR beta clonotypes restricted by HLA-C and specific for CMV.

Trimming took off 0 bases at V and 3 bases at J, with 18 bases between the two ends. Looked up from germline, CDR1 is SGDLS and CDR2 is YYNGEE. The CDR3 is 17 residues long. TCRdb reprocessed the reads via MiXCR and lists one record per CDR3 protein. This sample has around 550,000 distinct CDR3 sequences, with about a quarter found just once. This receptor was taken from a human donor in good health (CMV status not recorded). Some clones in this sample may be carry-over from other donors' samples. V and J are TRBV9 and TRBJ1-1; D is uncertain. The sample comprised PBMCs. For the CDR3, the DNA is TGTGCCAGCAGCGTAGGTTCCGGGTTTAGGCAGGACACTGAAGCTTTCTTT. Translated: CASSVGSGFRQDTEAFF.